The clone carrying this T cell receptor (beta chain) was recorded many times. This entry comes from a study of blood T cell repertoires in COVID-19. Participants came from 20 to 25 US areas, aged roughly 18 to 95 years. V was pared by 10 bases and J by 2 bases, with 18 bases of the junction left unmatched. The CDR3 covers 17 residues. CDR1 is MNHEY, CDR2 SMNVEV, per germline (reference sequence). Authors' analysis steps: The assay estimated nucleated cells by amplifying reference gene primers. Repertoires were generated with immunoSEQ multiplex PCR, while TCRdb's copy carries only in-frame clones and drops some. The DNA gave D and trimming, while V, J and clone size come from that table. The table has some 380,000 clones, around 90% seen once.

Sample: PBMCs or T cells enriched from blood (not recorded which). The chain links TRBV27 to TRBJ2-7, with 9 bases fitting TRBD1. The TCR sequence derives from a woman between 40 and 55 years old with acute COVID-19. CDR3 in amino acids: CATSRGRPGQGAYEQYF. The CDR3 nucleotides are TGTGCCACCTCGCGGGGCAGGCCGGGACAGGGCGCCTACGAGCAGTACTTC.